In this sample, the clone carrying this T cell receptor (beta chain) is medium-sized. The sample belongs to a study of HIV-infected patients and healthy controls. cDNA was made from 500 ng RNA using alpha and beta constant primers. Each of the alpha and beta chains got its own library through chain-specific third strand synthesis with indices. Two random hexamers, added before amplification and joined, formed each molecule's 12-nucleotide barcode. In TCRdb, the 5' RACE reads were re-called with MiXCR into one record per CDR3 protein. The sample consists of 10,000 to 15,000 distinct CDR3 sequences, under 6.5% of them appearing once. The CDR3 runs 17 residues. Germline V gives CDR1 LGHDT, CDR2 YNNKEL (reference sequence). Trimming removed 0 bases at V and 2 bases at J, with 14 bases between. Whole blood was used without fractionation, so all unsorted peripheral T cells were included.

Sample: blood. The J gene is TRBJ1-3, the V gene TRBV3-1; D gene ambiguous. This receptor was taken from an adult in good health. The CDR3 is CASSQDREASPGNTIYF. CDR3 nucleotide sequence: TGTGCCAGCAGCCAAGATCGGGAGGCGTCTCCTGGAAACACCATATATTTT.